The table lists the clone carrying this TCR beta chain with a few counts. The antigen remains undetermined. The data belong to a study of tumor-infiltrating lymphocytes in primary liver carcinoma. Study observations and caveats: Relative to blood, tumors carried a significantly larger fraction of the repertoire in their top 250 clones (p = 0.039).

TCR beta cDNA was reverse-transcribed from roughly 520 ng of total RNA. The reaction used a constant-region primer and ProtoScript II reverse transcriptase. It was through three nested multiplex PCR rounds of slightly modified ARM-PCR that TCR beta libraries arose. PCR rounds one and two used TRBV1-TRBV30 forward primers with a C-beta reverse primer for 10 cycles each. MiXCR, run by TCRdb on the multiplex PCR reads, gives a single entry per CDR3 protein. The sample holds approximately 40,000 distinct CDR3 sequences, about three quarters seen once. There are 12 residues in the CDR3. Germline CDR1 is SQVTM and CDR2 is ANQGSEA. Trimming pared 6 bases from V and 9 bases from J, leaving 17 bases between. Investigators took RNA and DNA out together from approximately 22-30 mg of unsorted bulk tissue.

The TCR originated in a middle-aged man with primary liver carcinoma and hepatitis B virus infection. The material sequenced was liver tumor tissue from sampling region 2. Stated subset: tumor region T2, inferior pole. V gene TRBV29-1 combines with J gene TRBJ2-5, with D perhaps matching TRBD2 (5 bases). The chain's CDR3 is CSVLTWMEAQYF. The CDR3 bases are TGCAGCGTCCTAACATGGATGGAGGCCCAGTACTTC.